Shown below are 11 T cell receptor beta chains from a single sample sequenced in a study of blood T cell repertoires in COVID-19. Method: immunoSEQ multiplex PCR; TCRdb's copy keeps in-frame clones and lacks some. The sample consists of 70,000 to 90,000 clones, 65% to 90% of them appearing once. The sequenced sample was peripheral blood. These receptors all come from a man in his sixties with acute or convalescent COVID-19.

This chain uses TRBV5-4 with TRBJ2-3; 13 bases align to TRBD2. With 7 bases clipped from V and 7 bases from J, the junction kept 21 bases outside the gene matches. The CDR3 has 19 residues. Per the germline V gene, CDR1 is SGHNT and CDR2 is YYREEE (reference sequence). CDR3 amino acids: CASSGGQGPTSGGVYTQYF. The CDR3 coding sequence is TGTGCCAGCTCCGGGGGGCAGGGCCCCACTAGCGGGGGGGTATATACGCAGTATTTT.

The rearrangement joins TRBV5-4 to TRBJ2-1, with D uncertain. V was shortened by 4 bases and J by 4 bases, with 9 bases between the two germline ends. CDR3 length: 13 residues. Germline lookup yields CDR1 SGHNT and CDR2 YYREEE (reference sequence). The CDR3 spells CASSHDKYNEQFF. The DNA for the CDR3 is TGTGCCAGCAGCCACGACAAGTACAATGAGCAGTTCTTC.

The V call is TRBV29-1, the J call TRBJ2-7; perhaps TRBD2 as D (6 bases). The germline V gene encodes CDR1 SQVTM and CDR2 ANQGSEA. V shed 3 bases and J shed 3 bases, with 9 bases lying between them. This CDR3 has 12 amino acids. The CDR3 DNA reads TGCAGCGTTGATCTGGGGGGCTACGAGCAGTACTTC. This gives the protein CSVDLGGYEQYF.

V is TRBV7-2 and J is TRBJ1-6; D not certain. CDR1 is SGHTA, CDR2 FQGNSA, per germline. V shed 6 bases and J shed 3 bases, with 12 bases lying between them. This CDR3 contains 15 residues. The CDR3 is CASRTQPNYNSPLHF. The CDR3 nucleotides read TGTGCCAGCAGGACACAACCGAACTATAATTCACCCCTCCACTTT. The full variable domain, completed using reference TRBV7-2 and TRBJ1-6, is GAGVSQSPSNKVTEKGKDVELRCDPISGHTALYWYRQSLGQGLEFLIYFQGNSAPDKSGLPSDRFSAERTGGSVSTLTIQRTQQEDSAVYLCASRTQPNYNSPLHFGNGTRLTVT.

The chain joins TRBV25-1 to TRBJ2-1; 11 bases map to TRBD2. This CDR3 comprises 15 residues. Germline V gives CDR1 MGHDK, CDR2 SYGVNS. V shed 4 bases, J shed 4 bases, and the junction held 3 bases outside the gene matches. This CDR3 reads CASSGTSGPYNEQFF. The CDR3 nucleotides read TGTGCCAGCAGTGGGACTAGCGGGCCGTACAATGAGCAGTTCTTC. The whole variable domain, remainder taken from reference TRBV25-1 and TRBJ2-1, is EADIYQTPRYLVIGTGKKITLECSQTMGHDKMYWYQQDPGMELHLIHYSYGVNSTEKGDLSSESTVSRIRTEHFPLTLESARPSHTSQYLCASSGTSGPYNEQFFGPGTRLTVL.

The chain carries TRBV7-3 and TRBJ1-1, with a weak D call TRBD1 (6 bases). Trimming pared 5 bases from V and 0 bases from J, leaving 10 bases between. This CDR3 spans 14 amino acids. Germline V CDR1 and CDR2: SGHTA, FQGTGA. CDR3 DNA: TGTGCCAGCAGCACAACAGGGTTGAACACTGAAGCTTTCTTT. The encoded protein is CASSTTGLNTEAFF. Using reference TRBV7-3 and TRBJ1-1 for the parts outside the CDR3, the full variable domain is GAGVSQTPSNKVTEKGKYVELRCDPISGHTALYWYRQSLGQGPEFLIYFQGTGAADDSGLPNDRFFAVRPEGSVSTLKIQRTERGDSAVYLCASSTTGLNTEAFFGQGTRLTVV.

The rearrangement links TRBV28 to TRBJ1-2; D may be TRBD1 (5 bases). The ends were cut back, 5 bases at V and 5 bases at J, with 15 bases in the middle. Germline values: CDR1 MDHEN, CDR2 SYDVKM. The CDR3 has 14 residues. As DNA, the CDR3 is TGTGCCAGCAGTGGGACGGGGAGGGAATATGGCTACACCTTC. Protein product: CASSGTGREYGYTF.

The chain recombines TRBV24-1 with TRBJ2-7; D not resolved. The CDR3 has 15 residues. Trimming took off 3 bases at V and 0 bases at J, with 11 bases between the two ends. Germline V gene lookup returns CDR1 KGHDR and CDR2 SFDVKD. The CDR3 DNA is TGTGCCACCAGTGATCCGACGGAGAGCTCCTACGAGCAGTACTTC. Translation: CATSDPTESSYEQYF.

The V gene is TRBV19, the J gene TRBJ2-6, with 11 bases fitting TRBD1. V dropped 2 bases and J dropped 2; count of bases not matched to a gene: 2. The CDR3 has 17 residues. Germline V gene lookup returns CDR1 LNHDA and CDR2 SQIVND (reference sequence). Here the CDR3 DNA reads TGTGCCAGTAGTATAAGGGACAGGGGGGCTGGGGCCAACGTCCTGACTTTC. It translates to CASSIRDRGAGANVLTF.

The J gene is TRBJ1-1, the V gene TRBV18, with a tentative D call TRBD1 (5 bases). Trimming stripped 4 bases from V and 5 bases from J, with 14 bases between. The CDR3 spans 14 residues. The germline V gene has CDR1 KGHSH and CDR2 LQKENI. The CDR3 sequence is CASSLLGEGTEAFF. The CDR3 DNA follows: TGTGCCAGCTCACTACTGGGGGAGGGTACTGAAGCTTTCTTT. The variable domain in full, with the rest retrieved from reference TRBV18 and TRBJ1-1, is NAGVMQNPRHLVRRRGQEARLRCSPMKGHSHVYWYRQLPEEGLKFMVYLQKENIIDESGMPKERFSAEFPKEGPSILRIQQVVRGDSAAYFCASSLLGEGTEAFFGQGTRLTVV.

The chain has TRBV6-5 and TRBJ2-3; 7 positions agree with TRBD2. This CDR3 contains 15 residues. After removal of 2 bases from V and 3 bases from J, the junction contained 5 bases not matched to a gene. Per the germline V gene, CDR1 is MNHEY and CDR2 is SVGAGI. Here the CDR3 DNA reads TGTGCCAGCAGTTACCGCGGGAGCGTTACAGATACGCAGTATTTT. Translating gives CASSYRGSVTDTQYF.